Listed below are T cell receptor beta chains from one sample, sequenced in a study of CD4 T cells in relation to SARS-CoV-2 and coronaviruses. Repertoires were generated with immunoSEQ multiplex PCR, while TCRdb's copy carries only in-frame clones and drops some. The table lists some 20,000 clones, around 74% of them singletons. Which antigens these TCRs recognize remains unknown. The sample was CD4+ T cells from PBMCs, cultured in vitro. The receptors derive from a human donor in good health. The CDR3 runs from the conserved cysteine through the conserved F or W. D genes are given only for firm matches. The size entry is marked missing in some rows and otherwise reads once, few, many or a size class.

j_call | clone_size | v_call | d_call | cdr3_nt | cdr3_aa
TRBJ2-7 | NA | TRBV11-3 | NA | TGTGCCAGCAGCACACAGCGCGGGGAGCAGTACTTC | CASSTQRGEQYF
TRBJ1-1 | NA | TRBV7-9 | NA | TGTGCCAGCAGCTTAATGCGAGGGGCGCCCAACACTGAAGCTTTCTTT | CASSLMRGAPNTEAFF
TRBJ1-2 | NA | TRBV25-1 | TRBD1 | TGTGCCAGCAGTGAATGGGGGACAGGGGGTATTGGCTATGGCTACACCTTC | CASSEWGTGGIGYGYTF
TRBJ2-5 | NA | TRBV5-8 | TRBD2 | TGTGCCAGCAGCTTGGGAGGACTAGCGGATCAAGAGACCCAGTACTTC | CASSLGGLADQETQYF
TRBJ2-7 | few | TRBV15 | NA | TGTGCCACCAGCAGGGCAGAGGGCGCCAGGTTCGAGCAGTACTTC | CATSRAEGARFEQYF
TRBJ2-5 | NA | TRBV5-1 | NA | TGCGCCAGCAGTAAAGGCGGGCAAGAGACCCAGTACTTC | CASSKGGQETQYF
TRBJ1-4 | NA | TRBV2 | NA | TGTGCCAGCAGTCCAACTCCCCAGGGGACTAATGAAAAACTGTTTTTT | CASSPTPQGTNEKLFF
TRBJ2-3 | NA | TRBV27 | TRBD2 | TGTGCCAGCAGTAGGGATCTAGCGGGAAGCACAGATACGCAGTATTTT | CASSRDLAGSTDTQYF
TRBJ2-7 | NA | TRBV10-3 | NA | TGTGCCATCAGTGTTGACAAACTGGGCTCCTACGAGCAGTACTTC | CAISVDKLGSYEQYF
TRBJ1-6 | few | TRBV9 | NA | TGTGCCAGCAGCGCGGCTCAGGGATCGTTTATGAATTCACCCCTCCACTTT | CASSAAQGSFMNSPLHF
TRBJ2-7 | few | TRBV27 | NA | TGTGCCAGCAGTAGGGGCCACCCACTCGCCGAGCAGTACTTC | CASSRGHPLAEQYF
TRBJ2-4 | NA | TRBV10-3 | NA | TGTGCCATCAAAACAGGGTCTAGCAAAAACATTCAGTACTTC | CAIKTGSSKNIQYF
TRBJ2-5 | NA | TRBV3-1/TRBV3-2 | TRBD2 | TGTGCCAGCAAACTGGGACTAGCGGAGACCCAGTACTTC | CASKLGLAETQYF
TRBJ2-5 | NA | TRBV3-1/TRBV3-2 | TRBD2 | TGTGCCAGCAGCCAAGTCCCCGGACTAGCGGGAGGATCAAAACAAGAGACCCAGTACTTC | CASSQVPGLAGGSKQETQYF
TRBJ2-1 | few | TRBV29-1 | NA | TGCAGCGTTGGACTAGTTGATGAGCAGTTCTTC | CSVGLVDEQFF
TRBJ2-2 | once | TRBV7-3 | NA | TGTGCCAGCAGCCCCACACAGGGTTTCACCGGGGAGCTGTTTTTT | CASSPTQGFTGELFF
TRBJ1-2 | NA | TRBV14 | TRBD1 | TGTGCCAGCAGCCAAGACAGGGGGCTTGACTATGGCTACACCTTC | CASSQDRGLDYGYTF
TRBJ1-1 | NA | TRBV24-1 | NA | TGTGCCACCAGTGTTACCGGGACCGGTGAAGCTTTCTTT | CATSVTGTGEAFF
TRBJ1-1 | once | TRBV30 | NA | TGTGCCTGGAGTGTACGGAGGACAGATTTAATGAACACTGAAGCTTTCTTT | CAWSVRRTDLMNTEAFF
TRBJ1-1 | few | TRBV30 | NA | TGTGCCTGGAGTGTAAAAGCAGGGCGCACTGAAGCTTTCTTT | CAWSVKAGRTEAFF
TRBJ2-1 | NA | TRBV11-2 | TRBD2 | TGTGCCAGCAGCGTTACTAGCGGGAGTGTCGCGAATCGGAATGAGCAGTTCTTC | CASSVTSGSVANRNEQFF
TRBJ2-1 | NA | TRBV5-5 | NA | TGTGCCAGCAGCCCGGAGAGCGTCTCCCGCGGCGGTGAGCAGTTCTTC | CASSPESVSRGGEQFF
TRBJ2-1 | NA | TRBV27 | NA | TGTGCCAGCCGGCCTCTTCCCGATAGCTCCTACAATGAGCAGTTCTTC | CASRPLPDSSYNEQFF
TRBJ2-3 | NA | TRBV3-1/TRBV3-2 | NA | TGTGCCAGCAGCCAAGGAGCCGGGAGTCGGACAGATACGCAGTATTTT | CASSQGAGSRTDTQYF
TRBJ2-1 | NA | TRBV2 | NA | TGTGCCAGCAGTGAGATACTAGGGTCTTACAATGAGCAGTTCTTC | CASSEILGSYNEQFF
TRBJ1-1 | NA | TRBV4-1 | NA | TGCGCCAGCAGCCCTCCTAGGGGCCCTGAAGCTTTCTTT | CASSPPRGPEAFF
TRBJ2-2 | NA | TRBV6-6 | TRBD2 | TGTGCCAGCAGTTACCCCCCGGGGGGGCTCACCGGGGAGCTGTTTTTT | CASSYPPGGLTGELFF
TRBJ1-5 | NA | TRBV30 | NA | TGTGCCTGGAGTGTCGGCGGCCATAGCAATCAGCCCCAGCATTTT | CAWSVGGHSNQPQHF
TRBJ2-3 | NA | TRBV11-2 | NA | TGTGCCAGCAGCTTAAGGGCCGTTGGTGGCACAGATACGCAGTATTTT | CASSLRAVGGTDTQYF
TRBJ2-5 | NA | TRBV30 | TRBD1 | TGTGCCTGGAGCAGGGACAGGGCGGCGGAGACCCAGTACTTC | CAWSRDRAAETQYF
TRBJ1-6 | few | TRBV6-5 | TRBD1 | TGTGCCAGCCATCGGGACAGGGAATCACCCCTCCACTTT | CASHRDRESPLHF
TRBJ1-6 | NA | TRBV5-1 | NA | TGCGCCAGCAGCTGTGCATACTTGACAGGTATTAATTCACCCCTCCACTTT | CASSCAYLTGINSPLHF
TRBJ2-1 | NA | TRBV19 | NA | TGTGCCAGTAGTTTCCCCGGCCCGGATTATGAGCAGTTCTTC | CASSFPGPDYEQFF
TRBJ1-4 | NA | TRBV27 | NA | TGTGCCAGCAGTTTTCTGGGAACAACTAATGAAAAACTGTTTTTT | CASSFLGTTNEKLFF
TRBJ2-5 | NA | TRBV2 | NA | TGTGCCAGCAGCCTATTGGCGGGCAGAGAGACCCAGTACTTC | CASSLLAGRETQYF
TRBJ1-6 | NA | TRBV30 | NA | TGTGCCTGGAGCGCCTCCTATAATTCACCCCTCCACTTT | CAWSASYNSPLHF
TRBJ2-6 | NA | TRBV5-1 | NA | TGCGCCAGCAGCTCCACGGCGACCAGCTCTGGGGCCAACGTCCTGACTTTC | CASSSTATSSGANVLTF
TRBJ2-6 | NA | TRBV3-1/TRBV3-2 | NA | TGTGCCAGCAGCCAATTTGGGGCCCGTTCTGGGGCCAACGTCCTGACTTTC | CASSQFGARSGANVLTF
TRBJ2-2 | NA | TRBV5-1 | TRBD2 | TGCGCCAGCAGCTCAAGACTAGCTAGCGGGGAGCTGTTTTTT | CASSSRLASGELFF
TRBJ2-5 | medium-sized | TRBV4-2 | NA | TGTGCCAGCAGCCCAGTAGGGGGGCCTCGAGAGACCCAGTACTTC | CASSPVGGPRETQYF
TRBJ1-2 | NA | TRBV7-9 | NA | TGTGCCAGCAGCGCATCCGGGACGCTGGGGGGCTACACCTTC | CASSASGTLGGYTF
TRBJ1-2 | few | TRBV18 | TRBD1 | TGTGCCAGCTCACCGGGACAGATGAACTATGGCTACACCTTC | CASSPGQMNYGYTF
TRBJ1-1 | NA | TRBV3-1/TRBV3-2 | NA | TGTGCCAGCAGCCCCCGGACCTCGCAAGCTTTCTTT | CASSPRTSQAFF
TRBJ1-5 | NA | TRBV5-8 | NA | TGTGCCAGGAACCTCATACCCGGGACACTCTTAGGGCATCAGCCCCAGCATTTT | CARNLIPGTLLGHQPQHF
TRBJ2-7 | NA | TRBV11-2 | NA | TGTGCCAGCAGCCTGACAGTTTACTACGAGCAGTACTTC | CASSLTVYYEQYF
TRBJ2-3 | NA | TRBV5-5 | NA | TGTGCCAGCAGCCCGTGGGGCGGAAGAATCACAGATACGCAGTATTTT | CASSPWGGRITDTQYF
TRBJ2-7 | NA | TRBV5-5 | NA | TGTGCCAGCAGCTTGGGAATGGGATTTAACGAGCAGTACTTC | CASSLGMGFNEQYF
TRBJ2-2 | large | TRBV12-2 | NA | TGTGCAAGTCGCCCACCGGGACTAGGGGCTACCGGGGAGCTGTTTTTT | CASRPPGLGATGELFF
TRBJ1-6 | NA | TRBV7-3 | NA | TGTGCCAGCAGTCAAGGAGCCGTTGATTCACCCCTCCACTTT | CASSQGAVDSPLHF
TRBJ2-7 | NA | TRBV18 | NA | TGTGCCAGCTCACCTCCTGGAGGGGGCAACGAGCAGTACTTC | CASSPPGGGNEQYF
TRBJ1-5 | NA | TRBV19 | TRBD1 | TGTGCCAGTAGTATAGGCCCCGGACAGGGGGCTGGCATACGGCAGCCCCAGCATTTT | CASSIGPGQGAGIRQPQHF
TRBJ1-1 | NA | TRBV10-3 | NA | TGTGCCATCAGGGGGCTCATGAACACTGAAGCTTTCTTT | CAIRGLMNTEAFF
TRBJ1-2 | NA | TRBV28 | NA | TGTGCCAGCAGTGGAGGTAGCTATGGGCTACACGCCTTC | CASSGGSYGLHAF
TRBJ2-1 | few | TRBV7-9 | NA | TGTGCCAGCAGCCTCGGACGAGGTGAGCAGTTCTTC | CASSLGRGEQFF